Listed here are 13 T cell receptor beta chains from one sample, sequenced in a study of T cell clonality in common variable immunodeficiency. Here immunoSEQ multiplex PCR was the method, and the copy in TCRdb shows in-frame clones only, minus some. Recorded here are about 52,000 clones, with no singletons, and the ten leading clones hold 2% to 2.5%. Sequenced material: peripheral blood mononuclear cells. All receptors derive from a person aged 18 to 70 in good health.

This clone has ten or more counts. Sequencing ends 3 residues short of the CDR3 end; the germline J gene provides the rest. The chain is built from TRBV19 and TRBJ1-2; D remains unclear. Germline V gene lookup returns CDR1 LNHDA and CDR2 SQIVND (reference sequence). V was pared by 4 bases and J by 0 bases, with 9 bases between. There are 14 residues in the CDR3. The sequenced part of the CDR3 DNA is TGTGCCAGTAGTACGAGACAATCTAACTATGGC. Translation gives CASSTRQSNYG. The whole CDR3 protein reads CASSTRQSNYGYTF.

As concerns this clone: The read is 3 residues too short to cover the CDR3 end, so that end is filled in from the germline J gene. V usage is TRBV7-3 and J usage is TRBJ1-1; 7 nucleotides match TRBD1. The CDR3 consists of 15 residues. V was clipped by 4 bases and J by 3 bases; unmatched bases: 8. Germline CDR1 and CDR2: SGHTA and FQGTGA. CDR3 region: CASSSDRARDTEAFF. CDR3 DNA, as far as it was read: TGTGCCAGCAGCTCAGACAGGGCTCGGGACACTGAA.

This clone was recorded at least ten times. The CDR3 is cut off 3 residues early in the read; its end comes from the germline J gene. This chain joins TRBV7-3 and TRBJ2-2; D is possibly TRBD2 (7 bases). Germline lookup yields CDR1 SGHTA and CDR2 FQGTGA. The CDR3 runs 16 residues. V shed 1 base and J shed 7 bases, with 16 bases lying between them. Here the CDR3 reads CASSLKAGAGVGELFF. Partial CDR3 DNA: TGTGCCAGCAGCTTAAAGGCGGGGGCTGGAGTCGGGGAG. The entire variable domain, with the rest obtained from reference TRBV7-3 and TRBJ2-2, is as follows: GAGVSQTPSNKVTEKGKYVELRCDPISGHTALYWYRQSLGQGPEFLIYFQGTGAADDSGLPNDRFFAVRPEGSVSTLKIQRTERGDSAVYLCASSLKAGAGVGELFFGEGSRLTVL.

This clone was seen repeatedly, ten times or more. The CDR3 end is not reached by the read, which stops 3 residues before it; the germline J gene fills it in. The chain couples TRBV10-3 to TRBJ2-3; 12 nucleotides align to TRBD2. The CDR3 has 15 amino acids. V shed 6 bases and J 4 bases; nucleotides not matched to a gene: 5. Per germline, CDR1 ENHRY and CDR2 SYGVKD. The sequenced part of the CDR3 DNA is TGTGCCATCAGCACACTAGCGGGGGGTGCAGATACG. Its translation is CAISTLAGGADT. The entire CDR3 is CAISTLAGGADTQYF.

This clone occurred many times. Coverage ceases 3 residues before the CDR3 finishes, and the germline J gene fills in the end. V gene TRBV14 combines with J gene TRBJ2-2; D might be TRBD2 (5 bases). Trimming left V 3 bases short and J 7 bases short, with 15 bases between. The CDR3 covers 15 residues. From germline, CDR1 is SGHDN and CDR2 FVKESK. CDR3 DNA (partial): TGTGCCAGCAGCCAGGACTCCGCCGGGCTCGGGGAG. Encoded protein: CASSQDSAGLGE. The CDR3 in full is CASSQDSAGLGELFF. The variable domain in full, with the rest retrieved from reference TRBV14 and TRBJ2-2, is EAGVTQFPSHSVIEKGQTVTLRCDPISGHDNLYWYRRVMGKEIKFLLHFVKESKQDESGMPNNRFLAERTGGTYSTLKVQPAELEDSGVYFCASSQDSAGLGELFFGEGSRLTVL.

In regard to this clone: The CDR3 extends 3 residues past the end of the read, so its final part is completed from the germline J gene. The chain has TRBV19 and TRBJ2-5; 10 bases are shared with TRBD1. V lost 8 bases to trimming and J lost 5 bases; unmatched junction nucleotides: 8. The length of the CDR3 is 14 residues. Germline V CDR1 and CDR2: LNHDA, SQIVND (reference sequence). The CDR3 bases that were read are TGTGCCAGTGGTAGGGGACAGGGGATGGAGACC. Its protein is CASGRGQGMET. The CDR3, in full, reads CASGRGQGMETQYF. Based on the CDR3 plus reference TRBV19 and TRBJ2-5, the full variable domain is DGGITQSPKYLFRKEGQNVTLSCEQNLNHDAMYWYRQDPGQGLRLIYYSQIVNDFQKGDIAEGYSVSREKKESFPLTVTSAQKNPTAFYLCASGRGQGMETQYFGPGTRLLVL.

The sample holds many counts of this clone. The read is 3 residues too short to cover the CDR3 end, so that end is filled in from the germline J gene. This chain joins TRBV28 and TRBJ1-1, with TRBD1 matching over 12 bases. Germline assignment: CDR1 MDHEN and CDR2 SYDVKM. The CDR3 has 15 amino acids. Trimming at V came to 6 bases and at J to 7 bases, leaving 9 bases not matched to a gene. CDR3 DNA, as far as it was read: TGTGCCAGCAGCACCCCCGGGACAGGGGGCAATGAA. Translating it yields CASSTPGTGGNE. The whole CDR3 protein is CASSTPGTGGNEAFF.

On this clone itself: Read data end 3 residues before the CDR3 end; the end is taken from the germline J gene. The chain has TRBV2 and TRBJ1-5; tentative D call: TRBD1 (5 bases). The CDR3 has 13 amino acids. Germline CDR1 SNHLY, CDR2 FYNNEI. V was cut by 7 bases and J by 6 bases, with 13 bases left in between. The part of the CDR3 DNA that was read is TGTGCCAGCACAGGACAATCCACTCAGCCC. Translating it yields CASTGQSTQP. The complete CDR3 protein is CASTGQSTQPQHF. The whole variable domain, remainder taken from reference TRBV2 and TRBJ1-5, is EPEVTQTPSHQVTQMGQEVILRCVPISNHLYFYWYRQILGQKVEFLVSFYNNEISEKSEIFDDQFSVERPDGSNFTLKIRSTKLEDSAMYFCASTGQSTQPQHFGDGTRLSIL.

This clone was recorded at least ten times. The read is 3 residues too short to cover the CDR3 end, so that end is filled in from the germline J gene. The V and J genes are TRBV20-1 and TRBJ2-2; a possible D gene is TRBD1 (5 bases). This CDR3 spans 15 amino acids. Trimming cost V 5 bases and J 0 bases, with 13 bases left between them. Germline CDR1 DFQATT, CDR2 SNEGSKA (reference sequence). The CDR3 DNA, read in part, is TGCAGTGCTCCCTTAGGGGCGTCGAACACCGGGGAG. It specifies CSAPLGASNTGE. The entire CDR3 reads CSAPLGASNTGELFF.

There are many counts of this clone. The read terminates 3 residues before the CDR3 end, so the remaining end is supplied by the germline J gene. The chain combines TRBV5-1 with TRBJ2-5, with unresolved D. The CDR3 is 12 amino acids. Germline assignment: CDR1 SGHRS and CDR2 YFSETQ. Between the trimmed V and J ends, which lost 5 bases and 3 bases, there was a span of 8 bases. CDR3 bases read: TGCGCCAGCAGGGTTAGGGAAGAGACC. Its translation is CASRVREET. The whole CDR3 sequence reads CASRVREETQYF.

This clone was observed many times. Read sequence stops 3 residues before the CDR3 end, and the germline J gene provides the missing end. The V gene is TRBV4-1, the J gene TRBJ2-6; tentatively, D is TRBD2 (7 bases). V was cut by 0 bases and J by 4 bases, with 16 bases left in between. This CDR3 spans 18 amino acids. Germline V CDR1 and CDR2: MGHRA, YSYEKL. CDR3 loop: CASSQDGTGGSGANVLTF. Incomplete CDR3 DNA: TGCGCCAGCAGCCAAGATGGAACGGGGGGCTCCGGGGCCAACGTC.

This clone was picked up many times. The read is 3 residues too short to cover the CDR3 end, so that end is filled in from the germline J gene. This chain links TRBV2 with TRBJ1-4; a possible D gene is TRBD1 (6 bases). Germline values: CDR1 SNHLY, CDR2 FYNNEI. Between the trimmed V and J ends, which lost 7 bases and 7 bases, there was a span of 16 bases. This CDR3 comprises 14 residues. CDR3 DNA (partial): TGTGCCAGCACTTCACAGGGAGTGGGTGAAAAA. Translated: CASTSQGVGEK. The entire CDR3 sequence reads CASTSQGVGEKLFF. The variable domain in full, with the rest retrieved from reference TRBV2 and TRBJ1-4, is EPEVTQTPSHQVTQMGQEVILRCVPISNHLYFYWYRQILGQKVEFLVSFYNNEISEKSEIFDDQFSVERPDGSNFTLKIRSTKLEDSAMYFCASTSQGVGEKLFFGSGTQLSVL.

For this clone: The read terminates 3 residues before the CDR3 end, so the remaining end is supplied by the germline J gene. The V call is TRBV7-6, the J call TRBJ1-2; D not certain. CDR3 length equals 14 residues. Per the germline V gene, CDR1 is SGHVS and CDR2 is FNYEAQ. The CDR3 loop is CASSLVLGPYDYTF. The CDR3 DNA, read in part, is TGTGCCAGCAGCTTAGTTCTAGGCCCCTACGAC.